The next 16 T cell receptor beta chains were all read from a single sample in a study of the immune and genomic landscape of osteosarcoma. Osteosarcoma specimens were post-treatment primary, local recurrence and metastasis tumors from poor-prognosis patients. Assay used: immunoSEQ multiplex PCR; TCRdb lists only in-frame clones, some missing. The sample has approximately 6,200 clones; about two thirds are singletons. Sequencing input: osteosarcoma tumor tissue from the lung. These receptors came from a human donor with osteosarcoma.

This rearrangement joins TRBV5-1 to TRBJ2-7; TRBD2 matches 9 bases. Germline V CDR1 and CDR2: SGHRS, YFSETQ. The CDR3 is 15 residues long. The junction had 9 bases not matched to a gene; V was cut back by 4 bases and J by 4 bases. The CDR3 reads CASSPLAGEGYEQYF. The CDR3 DNA reads as TGCGCCAGCAGCCCGTTAGCGGGAGAAGGATACGAGCAGTACTTC.

The CDR3 DNA is TGTGCCTGCGGACAGTCCTACGAGCAGTACTTC. This encodes CACGQSYEQYF. This sequence joins TRBV30 and TRBJ2-7; tentatively, D is TRBD1 (6 bases). The CDR3 sequence is 11 residues long. The germline gives CDR1 GTSNPN, CDR2 SVGIG (reference sequence). Trimming pared 6 bases from V and 1 base from J, leaving 7 bases between.

The chain links TRBV18 to TRBJ2-7, with 7 positions matching TRBD1. J lost 2 bases, V lost 4 bases, and 5 bases had no gene match. Germline V gene sequence: CDR1 KGHSH, CDR2 LQKENI. The CDR3 has 14 residues. The CDR3 nucleotides are TGTGCCAGCTCACTAACAGGGGATCCCTACGAGCAGTACTTC. This translates into CASSLTGDPYEQYF.

This chain joins TRBV12-5 and TRBJ1-2; no reliable D call. The V end lost 1 base, the J end lost 1 base, and 4 bases lay between the germline ends. Germline V gene lookup returns CDR1 LGHNT and CDR2 FRNRAP. The CDR3 totals 13 residues. The DNA for the CDR3 is TGTGCTAGTGGTTTGGGACTTAACTATGGCTACACCTTC. It is translated as CASGLGLNYGYTF. The variable domain in full, with the rest retrieved from reference TRBV12-5 and TRBJ1-2, is DARVTQTPRHKVTEMGQEVTMRCQPILGHNTVFWYRQTMMQGLELLAYFRNRAPLDDSGMPKDRFSAEMPDATLATLKIQPSEPRDSAVYFCASGLGLNYGYTFGSGTRLTVV.

The chain is built from TRBV7-2 and TRBJ2-5, with D uncertain. Germline CDR1 is SGHTA and CDR2 is FQGNSA. Trimming took off 5 bases at V and 5 bases at J, with 15 bases between the two ends. The CDR3 contains 14 residues. CDR3 in amino acids: CASSPRFVRETQYF. The CDR3 DNA is TGTGCCAGCAGCCCTCGATTCGTCCGGGAGACCCAGTACTTC.

The gene calls are TRBV2 and TRBJ2-1; 10 nucleotides line up with TRBD2. The germline V gene has CDR1 SNHLY and CDR2 FYNNEI. Trimming cost V 3 bases and J 3 bases; bases outside gene matches: 2. The CDR3 loop spans 15 amino acids. The CDR3 region is CASSEERGGYNEQFF. CDR3 nucleotide sequence: TGTGCCAGCAGTGAGGAGCGGGGGGGCTACAATGAGCAGTTCTTC.

This rearrangement joins TRBV6-4 to TRBJ2-2, with 10 positions matching TRBD1. This CDR3 is 15 amino acids long. J lost 3 bases, V lost 6 bases, and 4 bases had no gene match. Germline CDR1 and CDR2: MRHNA and SNTAGT. The CDR3, as DNA: TGTGCCAGCAGCCCCGGACAGGGGGACACCGGGGAGCTGTTTTTT. The encoded protein is CASSPGQGDTGELFF.

Only a few counts were recorded for this clone. V gene TRBV29-1 combines with J gene TRBJ1-1, with D uncertain. The CDR3 extends over 12 amino acids. Trimming cost V 0 bases and J 1 base, with 3 bases left between them. Germline CDR1 and CDR2: SQVTM and ANQGSEA. This CDR3 reads CSVEERNTEAFF. CDR3 DNA: TGCAGCGTTGAAGAAAGGAACACTGAAGCTTTCTTT. Full variable domain (remainder filled in from reference TRBV29-1 and TRBJ1-1): SAVISQKPSRDICQRGTSLTIQCQVDSQVTMMFWYRQQPGQSLTLIATANQGSEATYESGFVIDKFPISRPNLTFSTLTVSNMSPEDSSIYLCSVEERNTEAFFGQGTRLTVV.

The chain carries TRBV11-2 and TRBJ1-2, with 9 bases matching TRBD1. V lost 2 bases and J lost 8; bases outside the gene matches: 9. The CDR3 loop spans 15 amino acids. Germline V gene sequence: CDR1 SGHAT, CDR2 FQNNGV. In DNA, the CDR3 is TGTGCCAGCAGCTTACATTTACAGGGGGCAAGAGGCTACACCTTC. It translates to CASSLHLQGARGYTF.

This chain links TRBV4-3 with TRBJ1-1, with D unresolved. The CDR3 totals 17 residues. V shed 0 bases and J shed 2 bases, with 16 bases lying between them. CDR1 and CDR2 from the germline V gene are LGHNA and YSLEER. CDR3 region: CASSQESKAGPNTEAFF. CDR3 in DNA: TGCGCCAGCAGCCAAGAATCGAAGGCAGGACCTAACACTGAAGCTTTCTTT.

The V gene is TRBV15, the J gene TRBJ1-4; 10 nucleotides agree with TRBD1. The CDR3 loop spans 17 amino acids. CDR1 and CDR2 from the germline V gene are LNHNV and YYDKDF (reference sequence). V shed 3 bases, J shed 8 bases, and the junction held 12 bases outside the gene matches. The CDR3 DNA follows: TGTGCCACCAGCAGTGGGGACAGGGGCGGGATAGGAGAAAAACTGTTTTTT. Protein: CATSSGDRGGIGEKLFF.

This rearrangement joins TRBV28 to TRBJ1-2; D ambiguous. CDR3 length equals 13 residues. With 3 bases removed from V and 2 bases from J, the gap between germline ends came to 7 bases. Germline values: CDR1 MDHEN, CDR2 SYDVKM. The CDR3 loop is CASSFSRNYGYTF. In nucleotides, the CDR3 is TGTGCCAGCAGTTTTAGCAGAAACTATGGCTACACCTTC.

The chain links TRBV6-4 to TRBJ2-2; 7 nucleotides agree with TRBD2. CDR3 length equals 17 residues. The germline CDR1 and CDR2 sequences are MRHNA and SNTAGT. V was pared by 0 bases and J by 1 base, with 5 bases of the junction left unmatched. The CDR3 loop is CASSDSPAGENTGELFF. CDR3 nucleotide sequence: TGTGCCAGCAGTGACTCTCCCGCGGGGGAGAACACCGGGGAGCTGTTTTTT.

CDR3 sequence: CASSLGTGSPTF. The DNA for the CDR3 is TGTGCCAGCAGCCTTGGGACAGGGTCTCCCACCTTC. This sequence joins TRBV11-3 and TRBJ1-2, with 9 positions matching TRBD1. Germline loops: CDR1 SGHNT, CDR2 YENEEA. CDR3 length equals 12 residues. Unmatched junction bases numbered 8, after V lost 5 bases and J lost 13 bases.

The J gene is TRBJ2-7, the V gene TRBV20-1; D is ambiguous. CDR3 length: 11 residues. The germline CDR1 and CDR2 sequences are DFQATT and SNEGSKA (reference sequence). The V end lost 3 bases, the J end lost 7 bases, and 10 bases lay between the germline ends. Here the CDR3 reads CSASQVSEQYF. The DNA for the CDR3 is TGCAGTGCTAGTCAAGTGAGTGAGCAGTACTTC.

This rearrangement joins TRBV5-1 to TRBJ2-7; TRBD1 matches 7 bases. The germline gives CDR1 SGHRS, CDR2 YFSETQ. The CDR3 is made up of 16 amino acids. V was clipped by 4 bases and J by 0 bases; unmatched bases: 10. CDR3 in amino acids: CASSQPTGSNSYEQYF. The CDR3 DNA is TGCGCCAGCAGCCAACCGACAGGGAGCAACTCCTACGAGCAGTACTTC.